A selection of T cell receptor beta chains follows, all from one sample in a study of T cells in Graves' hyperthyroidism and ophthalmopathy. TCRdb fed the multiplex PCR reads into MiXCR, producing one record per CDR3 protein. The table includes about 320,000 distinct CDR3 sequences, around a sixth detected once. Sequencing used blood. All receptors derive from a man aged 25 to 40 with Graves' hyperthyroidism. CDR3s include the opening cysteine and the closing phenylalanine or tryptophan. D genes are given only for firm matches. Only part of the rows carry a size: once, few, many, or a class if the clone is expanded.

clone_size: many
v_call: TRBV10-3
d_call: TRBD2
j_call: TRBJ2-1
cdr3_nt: TGTGCCATCAGCGGACTAGCGGCCAATGAGCAGTTCTTC
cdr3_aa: CAISGLAANEQFF

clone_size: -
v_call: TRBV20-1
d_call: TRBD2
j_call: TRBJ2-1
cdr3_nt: TGCAGTGTTAAAGGAGGCCCTACCGGGACTAGCGGGAGTTACAATGAGCAGTTCTTC
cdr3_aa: CSVKGGPTGTSGSYNEQFF

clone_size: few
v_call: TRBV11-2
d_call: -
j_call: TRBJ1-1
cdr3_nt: TGTGCCAGCAGTCCCGCGGGGTTGGGGGCTTTCTTT
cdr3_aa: CASSPAGLGAFF

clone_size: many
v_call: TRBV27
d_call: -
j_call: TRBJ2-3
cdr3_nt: TGTGCCAGCAGTTTATGGGGGGGCGGGGGCGCAGATACGCAGTATTTT
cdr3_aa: CASSLWGGGGADTQYF

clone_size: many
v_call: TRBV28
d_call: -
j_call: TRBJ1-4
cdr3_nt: TGTGCCAGCAGTGCCGGGGACACCGATGAAAAACTGTTTTTT
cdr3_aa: CASSAGDTDEKLFF

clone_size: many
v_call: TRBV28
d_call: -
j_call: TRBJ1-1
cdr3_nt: TGTGCCAGCAGTTCACCAGGGCCAACCACTGAAGCTTTCTTT
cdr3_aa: CASSSPGPTTEAFF

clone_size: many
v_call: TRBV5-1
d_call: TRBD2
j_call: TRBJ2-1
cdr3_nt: TGCGCCAGCAGCATTAACCCAACTAGCGGGTCGAATGAGCAGTTCTTC
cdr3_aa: CASSINPTSGSNEQFF

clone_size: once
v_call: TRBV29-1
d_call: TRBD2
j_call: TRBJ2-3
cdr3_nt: TGCAGCGTTGAAGCCGAAGGCACTAGCGGGATCGATACGCAGTATTTT
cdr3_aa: CSVEAEGTSGIDTQYF

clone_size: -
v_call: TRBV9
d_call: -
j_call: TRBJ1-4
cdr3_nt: TGTGCCAGCAGCGTAGATACGGACGGAATAACTAATGAAAAACTGTTTTTT
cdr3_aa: CASSVDTDGITNEKLFF

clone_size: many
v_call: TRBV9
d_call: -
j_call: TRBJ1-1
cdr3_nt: TGTGCCAGCAGCCCCCAGACATCCAACACTGAAGCTTTCTTT
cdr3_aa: CASSPQTSNTEAFF

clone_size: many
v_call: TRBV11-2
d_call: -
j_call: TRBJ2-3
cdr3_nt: TGTGCCAGCAGCGGGATTCGGACAGATACGCAGTATTTT
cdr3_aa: CASSGIRTDTQYF

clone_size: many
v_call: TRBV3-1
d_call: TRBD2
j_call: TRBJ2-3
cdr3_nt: TGTGCCAGTTCTAGCGGGAGGGCCATAGATACGCAGTATTTT
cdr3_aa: CASSSGRAIDTQYF

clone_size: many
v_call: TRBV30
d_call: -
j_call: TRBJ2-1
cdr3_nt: TGTGCCTGGAGTTATCAAACGGGACGTGTGAATGAGCAGTTCTTC
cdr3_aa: CAWSYQTGRVNEQFF

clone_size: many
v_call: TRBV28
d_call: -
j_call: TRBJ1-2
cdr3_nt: TGTGCCAGCAGTTTCACAGGGTTCCTTCCAGGGGGCTACACCTTC
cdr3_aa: CASSFTGFLPGGYTF

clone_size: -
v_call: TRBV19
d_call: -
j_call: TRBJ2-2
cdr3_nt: TGTGCCAGTAGTTGGGGCCCCGACACCGGGGAGCTGTTTTTT
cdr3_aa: CASSWGPDTGELFF

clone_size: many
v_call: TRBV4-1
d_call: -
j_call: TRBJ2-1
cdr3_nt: TGCGCCAGCAGCCAAGAAGCGTGGCAGGCCTACAATGAGCAGTTCTTC
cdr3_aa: CASSQEAWQAYNEQFF

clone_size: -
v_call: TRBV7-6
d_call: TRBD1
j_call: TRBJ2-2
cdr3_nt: TGTGCCAGCAGCTTTAAGGGGGCTGGGGCCGGGGAGCTGTTTTTT
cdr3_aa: CASSFKGAGAGELFF

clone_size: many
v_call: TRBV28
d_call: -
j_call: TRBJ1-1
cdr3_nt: TGTGCCAGCAGTTTACAGGAAGGGGCTGAAGCTTTCTTT
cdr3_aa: CASSLQEGAEAFF

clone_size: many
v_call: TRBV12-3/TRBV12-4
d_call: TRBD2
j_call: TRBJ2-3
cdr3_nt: TGTGCCAGCAGGAATCTAGCGGGAGAAGACGAGAGCACAGATACGCAGTATTTT
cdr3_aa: CASRNLAGEDESTDTQYF

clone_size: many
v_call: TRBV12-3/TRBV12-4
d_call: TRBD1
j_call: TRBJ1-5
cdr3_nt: TGTGCCAGCAGTTGGGACAGGGGCAATCAGCCCCAGCATTTT
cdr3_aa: CASSWDRGNQPQHF

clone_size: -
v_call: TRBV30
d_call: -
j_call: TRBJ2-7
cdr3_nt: TGTGCCTGGAGTACCGGGGCGGCCGGCTACGAGCAGTACTTC
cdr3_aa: CAWSTGAAGYEQYF

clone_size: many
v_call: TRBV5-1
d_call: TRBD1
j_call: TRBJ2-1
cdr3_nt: TGCGCCAGCAGCTTACGATCGGGACAGGTTGCGAATGAGCAGTTCTTC
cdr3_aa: CASSLRSGQVANEQFF